This TCR beta chain derives from a study of memory CD4+ T cells and cytomegalovirus serostatus. Repertoires were generated with immunoSEQ multiplex PCR, while TCRdb's copy carries only in-frame clones and drops some. This sample has 40,000 to 50,000 clones, with around 74% found just once. The sort gate was single viable CD3+CD4+CD8-CD45RO+ cells for memory CD4+ T cells. What was sequenced was memory CD4+ T cells from blood. This TCR was recovered from an adult in good health and CMV-seropositive.

This CDR3 is CASSLAVIGETQYF. The CDR3 region has the DNA TGCGCCAGCAGCTTGGCGGTCATTGGGGAGACCCAGTACTTC. The genes are TRBV5-1 and TRBJ2-5, with no clear D. The V and J ends lost 0 bases and 5 bases respectively, with 11 bases between them. Looked up from germline, CDR1 is SGHRS and CDR2 is YFSETQ. The CDR3 totals 14 residues. The variable domain in full, with the rest retrieved from reference TRBV5-1 and TRBJ2-5, is KAGVTQTPRYLIKTRGQQVTLSCSPISGHRSVSWYQQTPGQGLQFLFEYFSETQRNKGNFPGRFSGRQFSNSRSEMNVSTLELGDSALYLCASSLAVIGETQYFGPGTRLLVL.